A selection of T cell receptor beta chains follows, all from one sample in a study of T-cell memory formation after mild COVID-19. In TCRdb, the 5' RACE reads were re-called with MiXCR into one record per CDR3 protein. The sample shows 250,000 to 350,000 distinct CDR3 sequences, approximately 15% of them seen only once. Sequencing was carried out using PBMCs or a T cell subset sorted from them (not recorded which). All receptors derive from a man between 18 and 29 years old who had mild COVID-19 (a few samples of this study predate the infection). Cell type and time point are not known. CDR3s leave out the opening cysteine and the closing phenylalanine or tryptophan. The order of the fields is J gene, D gene, clone size, V gene, CDR3 protein. A D gene is named only where the DNA matches it firmly. Clone size is shown for a subset of rows, as once, few, many or a class of expanded clone.

J gene: TRBJ2-7
D gene: NA
clone size: few
V gene: TRBV4-1
CDR3 protein: ASSANSGGGYEQY

J gene: TRBJ1-1
D gene: NA
clone size: few
V gene: TRBV2
CDR3 protein: ASSAQPATQTEAF

J gene: TRBJ1-2
D gene: NA
clone size: NA
V gene: TRBV19
CDR3 protein: ASSVWYYGYT

J gene: TRBJ2-3
D gene: NA
clone size: NA
V gene: TRBV7-2
CDR3 protein: ASSLESRDTQY

J gene: TRBJ1-6
D gene: NA
clone size: NA
V gene: TRBV6-2/TRBV6-3
CDR3 protein: ASSSLGTHWVLH

J gene: TRBJ1-3
D gene: NA
clone size: NA
V gene: TRBV5-1
CDR3 protein: ASSLWGADRAAGNTIY

J gene: TRBJ1-6
D gene: NA
clone size: few
V gene: TRBV11-2
CDR3 protein: ASSLGYSGSPLH

J gene: TRBJ2-2
D gene: TRBD1
clone size: few
V gene: TRBV9
CDR3 protein: ASSVRDRVTTGELF

J gene: TRBJ2-1
D gene: TRBD2
clone size: NA
V gene: TRBV6-2/TRBV6-3
CDR3 protein: ASSSLAGGIEQF

J gene: TRBJ1-2
D gene: TRBD1
clone size: few
V gene: TRBV20-1
CDR3 protein: SARRAGQGIYGYT

J gene: TRBJ2-1
D gene: TRBD2
clone size: few
V gene: TRBV10-2
CDR3 protein: ASRGTSTYNEQF

J gene: TRBJ2-1
D gene: NA
clone size: NA
V gene: TRBV5-1
CDR3 protein: ASSWDPIGGNEQF

J gene: TRBJ1-4
D gene: NA
clone size: few
V gene: TRBV25-1
CDR3 protein: ASSDRDEKLF

J gene: TRBJ1-1
D gene: TRBD1
clone size: few
V gene: TRBV5-5
CDR3 protein: ASSLEGQGDREAF

J gene: TRBJ1-2
D gene: TRBD1
clone size: few
V gene: TRBV9
CDR3 protein: ASSSTPPGGVGGYT

J gene: TRBJ2-3
D gene: NA
clone size: many
V gene: TRBV7-2
CDR3 protein: ASNHVGWSTDTQY

J gene: TRBJ2-3
D gene: TRBD2
clone size: NA
V gene: TRBV29-1
CDR3 protein: SWTSGSDTQY

J gene: TRBJ1-2
D gene: TRBD1
clone size: NA
V gene: TRBV5-1
CDR3 protein: ASSPYTGTGKEGYT

J gene: TRBJ2-3
D gene: NA
clone size: few
V gene: TRBV5-1
CDR3 protein: ASSSARGSTDTQY

J gene: TRBJ2-5
D gene: TRBD1
clone size: once
V gene: TRBV5-1
CDR3 protein: ASSLLSGGGENQY

J gene: TRBJ1-1
D gene: NA
clone size: NA
V gene: TRBV7-9
CDR3 protein: ASSHVGLGDTEAF

J gene: TRBJ2-5
D gene: TRBD2
clone size: many
V gene: TRBV7-2
CDR3 protein: ASSWIPSGGSSETQY

J gene: TRBJ2-5
D gene: NA
clone size: NA
V gene: TRBV4-2
CDR3 protein: ASSQDLDSGKETQY

J gene: TRBJ2-3
D gene: NA
clone size: few
V gene: TRBV9
CDR3 protein: ASSIQGGTDTQY

J gene: TRBJ1-6
D gene: TRBD1
clone size: NA
V gene: TRBV7-8
CDR3 protein: ASSRDRGYNSPLH

J gene: TRBJ2-7
D gene: NA
clone size: few
V gene: TRBV7-2
CDR3 protein: ASSLAVQAYEQY

J gene: TRBJ2-5
D gene: TRBD1
clone size: NA
V gene: TRBV29-1
CDR3 protein: SVEDLAGGWIETQY